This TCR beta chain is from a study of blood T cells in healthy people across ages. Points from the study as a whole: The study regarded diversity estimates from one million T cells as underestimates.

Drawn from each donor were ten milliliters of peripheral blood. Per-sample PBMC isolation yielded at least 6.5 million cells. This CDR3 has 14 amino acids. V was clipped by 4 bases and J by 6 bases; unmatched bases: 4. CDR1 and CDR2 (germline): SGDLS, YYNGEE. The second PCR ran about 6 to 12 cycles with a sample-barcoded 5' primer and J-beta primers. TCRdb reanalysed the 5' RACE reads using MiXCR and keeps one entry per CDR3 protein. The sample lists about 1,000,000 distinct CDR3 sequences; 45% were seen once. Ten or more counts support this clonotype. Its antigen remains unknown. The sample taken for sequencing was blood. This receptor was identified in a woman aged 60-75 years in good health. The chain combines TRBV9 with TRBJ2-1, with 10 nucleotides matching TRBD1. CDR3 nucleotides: TGTGCCAGCAGCCCGGGACAGGGGTCCAATGAGCAGTTCTTC. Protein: CASSPGQGSNEQFF.